This TCR beta chain stems from a study of blood T cell repertoires in COVID-19. About the research overall: Samples of COVID-19 (acute and convalescent) were obtained from the United States, Italy and Spain. PBMCs, B-cell-depleted T cells, or T cells were the source of the cDNA or gDNA that made up the material.

Source study methods: Reference gene primer amplification gave nucleated cell count estimates. The method was immunoSEQ multiplex PCR; TCRdb's version includes in-frame clones alone and lacks a portion of them. V and J calls and clone size follow that table, whereas D and trimming were derived from the DNA. The sample lists 110,000 to 150,000 clones; about 89% were seen once. This clone was detected only a few times. The V end lost 1 base, the J end lost 3 bases, and 4 bases lay between the germline ends. The germline CDR1 and CDR2 sequences are MDHEN and SYDVKM. This CDR3 region has 12 residues. The clonotype comes from a man aged 55 to 70 with active or convalescent COVID-19. The chain links TRBV28 to TRBJ2-7; D is unclear. The sample taken for sequencing was peripheral blood. CDR3 region: CASSLYRYEQYF. The CDR3 DNA sequence: TGTGCCAGCAGTTTATATCGCTACGAGCAGTACTTC.